The sample holds many counts of the clone carrying this T cell receptor beta chain. The antigen is not known. The sample belongs to a study of molecular identifiers for immune sequencing clone quantification. Trimming removed 0 bases at V and 2 bases at J, with 12 bases between. The CDR3 is made up of 15 amino acids. Germline CDR1 and CDR2: GTSNPN and SVGIG (reference sequence). General study points: Clones carrying above 20 RNA copies accounted for over 98% of effector molecules, under 1% in naive cells.

TCRdb called the PCR reads again in MiXCR, with one record for every CDR3 protein. Altogether around 480,000 distinct CDR3 sequences are present, roughly 25% being singletons, with the ten largest covering around 0.78%. This sequence originates from a human donor in good health. Some libraries in this study had Jurkat cell RNA spiked in. The chain is built from TRBV30 and TRBJ2-3, with D perhaps matching TRBD2 (6 bases). Sequenced sample: naive CD8+ T cells from blood, with Jurkat cell RNA spiked in. Regarding subset: FACS-sorted CD8+CD4-CCR7+CD45RA+ naive T cells. DNA for the CDR3: TGTGCCTGGAGTGTAGGGGCGGGGAACACAGATACGCAGTATTTT. This translates into CAWSVGAGNTDTQYF.